The 26 T cell receptor beta chains presented below share a single source sample, sequenced in a study of cytotoxic CD8 clonotypes in ibrutinib-treated CLL. Sequencing was performed with immunoSEQ multiplex PCR; in TCRdb, only in-frame clones are kept and a portion is missing. The data hold around 29,000 clones, with more than 65% observed a single time. Sequences were derived from PBMCs, sampled after 24 months of ibrutinib treatment. These receptors came from a human donor with chronic lymphocytic leukemia.

V and J are TRBV9 and TRBJ2-7; 10 nucleotides agree with TRBD2. The germline CDR1 and CDR2 sequences are SGDLS and YYNGEE. The CDR3 has 13 amino acids. V dropped 4 bases and J dropped 6; count of bases not matched to a gene: 4. The CDR3 loop reads CASSPRTSGEQYF. CDR3 nucleotides: TGTGCCAGCAGCCCCCGGACTAGCGGCGAGCAGTACTTC.

This clone was seen only a few times. The J gene is TRBJ1-1, the V gene TRBV7-9; 9 nucleotides agree with TRBD1. V trimming: 5 bases; J trimming: 6 bases; junction bases outside the gene matches: 7. The CDR3 is 14 residues long. Germline CDR1 and CDR2: SEHNR and FQNEAQ (reference sequence). CDR3 amino acids: CASSPPGQGSEAFF. The CDR3 nucleotides are TGTGCCAGCAGCCCGCCGGGACAGGGATCTGAAGCTTTCTTT.

There are a few counts of this clone. V and J are TRBV6-4 and TRBJ1-6; 8 nucleotides match TRBD1. Germline-derived CDR1 and CDR2 are MRHNA and SNTAGT. Losses at the gene ends were 10 bases for V and 3 bases for J; bases not matched to a gene: 8. CDR3 length equals 15 residues. This CDR3 reads CATRQGPYYNSPLHF. For the CDR3, the DNA is TGTGCCACCCGACAGGGGCCGTACTATAATTCACCCCTCCACTTT.

The chain combines TRBV11-2 with TRBJ1-6; TRBD1 is a possible D gene (5 bases). The V and J ends lost 3 bases and 8 bases respectively, with 17 bases between them. The CDR3 extends over 16 amino acids. Germline CDR1 SGHAT, CDR2 FQNNGV. The CDR3 loop reads CASSFLRGRSDSPLHF. The CDR3 bases are TGTGCCAGCAGCTTCCTAAGGGGACGTTCGGATTCACCCCTCCACTTT.

The CDR3 region is CATSGQGRNEQFF. The CDR3 bases are TGTGCCACCAGCGGACAGGGTAGGAATGAGCAGTTCTTC. The rearrangement uses TRBV15 and TRBJ2-1; 8 bases agree with TRBD1. The CDR3 totals 13 residues. Germline V gene sequence: CDR1 LNHNV, CDR2 YYDKDF (reference sequence). After removal of 5 bases from V and 7 bases from J, the junction contained 4 bases not matched to a gene.

This chain connects TRBV20-1 to TRBJ2-4; D is undetermined. In germline, CDR1 is DFQATT, CDR2 SNEGSKA (reference sequence). The CDR3 sequence is 11 residues long. Between the trimmed V and J ends, which lost 3 bases and 8 bases, there was a span of 8 bases. The CDR3 reads CSASGSYIQYF. The CDR3 nucleotides read TGCAGTGCTAGCGGGTCGTACATTCAGTACTTC.

The gene calls are TRBV6-5 and TRBJ1-5; D may be TRBD1 (5 bases). Per germline, CDR1 MNHEY and CDR2 SVGAGI. V gave up 6 bases and J gave up 4 bases, with 16 bases separating them. CDR3 length equals 15 residues. The CDR3 region has the DNA TGTGCCAGCAGGGAACACGGGACCTCTAATCAGCCCCAGCATTTT. Translation gives CASREHGTSNQPQHF.

A few counts support this clone. The genes are TRBV5-1 and TRBJ2-2; 7 bases line up with TRBD1. Germline V gives CDR1 SGHRS, CDR2 YFSETQ. With V trimmed by 0 bases and J by 3 bases, 5 bases remained unmatched. The CDR3 has 16 amino acids. CDR3 DNA sequence: TGCGCCAGCAGCTTGGTAGGGCAGGGGGACACCGGGGAGCTGTTTTTT. Its translation is CASSLVGQGDTGELFF.

The V call is TRBV20-1, the J call TRBJ2-3; possibly TRBD1 for D (6 bases). The CDR3 runs 11 residues. V was pared by 6 bases and J by 4 bases, with 8 bases between. Germline V CDR1 and CDR2: DFQATT, SNEGSKA (reference sequence). CDR3 sequence: CSAAGADTQYF. CDR3 nucleotide sequence: TGCAGTGCAGCAGGGGCAGATACGCAGTATTTT.

The chain couples TRBV30 to TRBJ2-2; D might be TRBD1 or TRBD2, each matching 5 bases. In germline, CDR1 is GTSNPN, CDR2 SVGIG (reference sequence). This CDR3 is built from 14 residues. Trimming removed 5 bases at V and 4 bases at J, with 14 bases between. CDR3 sequence (DNA): TGTGCCTGGGGGTCCGCAGGGAGCACCGGGGAGCTGTTTTTT. Its translation: CAWGSAGSTGELFF.

V is TRBV5-1 and J is TRBJ1-6, with 10 bases matching TRBD1. This CDR3 has 15 residues. Germline trimming cut 5 bases from V and 8 bases from J; bases unmatched to any gene: 7. CDR1 SGHRS and CDR2 YFSETQ come from the germline V gene. In DNA form, the CDR3 reads TGCGCCAGCAGGGGGGGACAGGGGAAGTATTCACCCCTCCACTTT. Protein: CASRGGQGKYSPLHF.

V usage is TRBV19 and J usage is TRBJ2-1, with D unresolved. Germline V gives CDR1 LNHDA, CDR2 SQIVND (reference sequence). The CDR3 loop spans 13 amino acids. Trimming took off 4 bases at V and 4 bases at J, with 8 bases between the two ends. CDR3 region: CASSTHFYNEQFF. CDR3 nucleotide sequence: TGTGCCAGTAGTACCCACTTTTACAATGAGCAGTTCTTC. The full variable domain, rest sourced from reference TRBV19 and TRBJ2-1, is DGGITQSPKYLFRKEGQNVTLSCEQNLNHDAMYWYRQDPGQGLRLIYYSQIVNDFQKGDIAEGYSVSREKKESFPLTVTSAQKNPTAFYLCASSTHFYNEQFFGPGTRLTVL.

In nucleotides, the CDR3 is TGTGCCAGCAGCGGGACCGTAGCCAAAAACATTCAGTACTTC. As protein: CASSGTVAKNIQYF. This chain joins TRBV2 and TRBJ2-4, with D perhaps assigned TRBD1 or TRBD2 (5 bases each). Trimming removed 6 bases from V and 0 bases from J, with 9 bases in between. Germline V CDR1 and CDR2: SNHLY, FYNNEI. CDR3 length: 14 residues.

This clone was counted a few times. The chain recombines TRBV5-4 with TRBJ1-3; D ambiguous. Germline CDR1 and CDR2: SGHNT and YYREEE (reference sequence). This CDR3 spans 13 amino acids. V shed 9 bases and J shed 4 bases, with 14 bases lying between them. In nucleotides, the CDR3 is TGTGCCATTCGACCTGGATCGGGAAACACCATATATTTT. Protein sequence: CAIRPGSGNTIYF.

The rearrangement links TRBV28 to TRBJ1-1, with D perhaps matching TRBD1 (5 bases). There are 13 residues in the CDR3. CDR1 is MDHEN, CDR2 SYDVKM, per germline. Between the trimmed V and J ends, which lost 7 bases and 3 bases, there was a span of 12 bases. The CDR3 nucleotides read TGTGCCAGCACTCGACAGTTATACACTGAAGCTTTCTTT. This translates into CASTRQLYTEAFF.

This clone was counted ten times or more. This chain joins TRBV6-1 and TRBJ2-7; TRBD2 is a possible D gene (6 bases). The CDR3 is 14 residues long. Germline V gene sequence: CDR1 MNHNS, CDR2 SASEGT. V lost 4 bases to trimming and J lost 0 bases, with 10 bases between them. The CDR3 DNA reads TGTGCCAGCAGTGGGAGGGGTAGCTCCTACGAGCAGTACTTC. Its translation is CASSGRGSSYEQYF.

The chain has TRBV29-1 and TRBJ2-2; D unresolved. Deletions cut 6 bases from V and 0 bases from J, with 5 bases between. CDR3 size: 12 residues. The germline gives CDR1 SQVTM, CDR2 ANQGSEA. The CDR3 protein is CSVGPNTGELFF. The CDR3 DNA sequence: TGCAGCGTCGGACCGAACACCGGGGAGCTGTTTTTT.

The chain employs TRBV11-2 and TRBJ1-1, with a tentative D call TRBD1 (5 bases). This CDR3 is built from 14 residues. Trimming stripped 1 base from V and 10 bases from J, with 16 bases between. The germline gives CDR1 SGHAT, CDR2 FQNNGV. CDR3 residues: CASSLGPTGERAFF. The CDR3 DNA reads as TGTGCCAGCAGCTTAGGGCCCACGGGGGAAAGAGCTTTCTTT.

This chain links TRBV7-9 with TRBJ1-2; 10 bases are shared with TRBD1. J lost 1 base, V lost 5 bases, and 7 bases had no gene match. The CDR3 runs 16 residues. CDR1 and CDR2 (germline): SEHNR, FQNEAQ (reference sequence). This CDR3 reads CASSSTGTGVNYGYTF. The CDR3 nucleotides read TGTGCCAGCAGCAGCACCGGGACAGGGGTTAACTATGGCTACACCTTC.

CDR3 bases: TGTGCCTGGAGTACGAAGCGCCAGGCCCAGTACTTC. Its translation: CAWSTKRQAQYF. V gene TRBV30 combines with J gene TRBJ2-5; D gene uncertain. The CDR3 is made up of 12 amino acids. Germline V CDR1 and CDR2: GTSNPN, SVGIG (reference sequence). Trimming removed 2 bases at V and 9 bases at J, with 13 bases between.

The chain recombines TRBV20-1 with TRBJ1-1; D not certain. CDR1 and CDR2 (germline): DFQATT, SNEGSKA (reference sequence). V was shortened by 6 bases and J by 6 bases, with 11 bases between the two germline ends. This CDR3 comprises 11 residues. This chain's CDR3 is CSALKQAEAFF. The CDR3 DNA sequence: TGCAGTGCCCTCAAGCAGGCTGAAGCTTTCTTT.

Concerning this clone itself: A junction end diverges from the germline sequence, so it may reflect a read error. Other DNA sequences of this sample code for an identical CDR3. The chain employs TRBV6-5 and TRBJ2-3, with D possibly being TRBD1 (5 bases). The CDR3 spans 12 residues. Germline V gene sequence: CDR1 MNHEY, CDR2 SVGAGI. This chain's CDR3 is CASSSDRDTQYF. In nucleotides, the CDR3 is TGTGCCAGTAGTTCCGACAGAGATACGCAGTATTTT.

This clone was recorded a few times. The chain employs TRBV11-2 and TRBJ1-5; D is ambiguous. V was cut by 1 base and J by 5 bases, with 9 bases left in between. This CDR3 is 14 amino acids long. The germline V gene encodes CDR1 SGHAT and CDR2 FQNNGV. DNA of the CDR3: TGTGCCAGCAGCTTAGGGGGAGGAGATCAGCCCCAGCATTTT. Its protein product is CASSLGGGDQPQHF.

This chain uses TRBV10-1 with TRBJ2-5; D is undetermined. This CDR3 has 14 amino acids. Trimming left V 2 bases short and J 4 bases short, with 11 bases between. Germline values: CDR1 WNHNN, CDR2 SYGVQD (reference sequence). The CDR3 here is CASSENARGETQYF. CDR3 nucleotides: TGCGCCAGCAGTGAGAATGCCAGAGGAGAGACCCAGTACTTC.

The rearrangement uses TRBV6-5 and TRBJ2-3; 10 bases are a match to TRBD2. This CDR3 has 15 amino acids. CDR1 is MNHEY and CDR2 is SVGAGI in the germline V gene. The V and J ends lost 6 bases and 3 bases, in that order; junction bases with no gene match: 6. CDR3 residues: CASSLGLASTDTQYF. CDR3 DNA sequence: TGTGCCAGCAGCCTGGGACTAGCGTCGACAGATACGCAGTATTTT.

Concerning this clone: The junction does not match germline at one end; this may be a read error. The rearrangement links TRBV7-8 to TRBJ2-1; 11 nucleotides line up with TRBD2. Germline values: CDR1 SGHVS, CDR2 FQNEAQ. CDR3 length: 15 amino acids. CDR3 loop: CASSLAGGSGNEQFF. CDR3 DNA: TGTGCCAGCAGCCTAGCGGGGGGTTCAGGAAATGAGCAGTTCTTC.